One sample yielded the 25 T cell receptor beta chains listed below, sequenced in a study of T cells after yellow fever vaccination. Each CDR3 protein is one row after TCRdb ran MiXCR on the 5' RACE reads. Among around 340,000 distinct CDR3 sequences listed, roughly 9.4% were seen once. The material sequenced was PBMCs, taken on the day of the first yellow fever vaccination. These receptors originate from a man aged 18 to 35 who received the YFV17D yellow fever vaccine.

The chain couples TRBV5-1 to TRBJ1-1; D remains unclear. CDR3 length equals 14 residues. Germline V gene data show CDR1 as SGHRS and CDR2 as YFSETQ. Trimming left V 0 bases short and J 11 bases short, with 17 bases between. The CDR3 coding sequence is TGCGCCAGCAGCTTGGGGGCGGGAGAGGGCTCCGCTTTCTTT. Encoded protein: CASSLGAGEGSAFF.

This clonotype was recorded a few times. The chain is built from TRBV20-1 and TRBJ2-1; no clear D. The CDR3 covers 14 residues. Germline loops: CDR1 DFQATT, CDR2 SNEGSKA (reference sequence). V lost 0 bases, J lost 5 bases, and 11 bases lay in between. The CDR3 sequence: CSARDPWTDNEQFF. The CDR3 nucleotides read TGCAGTGCTAGAGATCCTTGGACCGACAATGAGCAGTTCTTC.

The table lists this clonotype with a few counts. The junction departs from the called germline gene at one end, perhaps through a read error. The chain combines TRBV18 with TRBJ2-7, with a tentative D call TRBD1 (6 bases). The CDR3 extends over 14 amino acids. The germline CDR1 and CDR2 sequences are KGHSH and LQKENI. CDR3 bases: TGTGCCAGCTCACCACCACAGGGCTCCCACGAGCAGTACTTC. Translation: CASSPPQGSHEQYF. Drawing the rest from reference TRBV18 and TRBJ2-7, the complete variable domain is NAGVMQNPRHLVRRRGQEARLRCSPMKGHSHVYWYRQLPEEGLKFMVYLQKENIIDESGMPKERFSAEFPKEGPSILRIQQVVRGDSAAYFCASSPPQGSHEQYFGPGTRLTVT.

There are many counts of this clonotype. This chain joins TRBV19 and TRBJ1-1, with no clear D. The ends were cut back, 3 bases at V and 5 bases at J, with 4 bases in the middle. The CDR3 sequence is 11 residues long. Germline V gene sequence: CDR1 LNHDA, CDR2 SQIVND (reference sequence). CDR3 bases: TGTGCCAGTAGTATTTGGACTGAAGCTTTCTTT. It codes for CASSIWTEAFF.

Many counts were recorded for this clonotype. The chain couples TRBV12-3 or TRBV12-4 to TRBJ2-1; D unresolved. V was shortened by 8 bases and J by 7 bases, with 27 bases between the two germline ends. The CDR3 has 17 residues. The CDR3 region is CASRRGSRTESWNEQFF. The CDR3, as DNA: TGTGCCAGCCGCCGAGGATCTCGGACGGAATCGTGGAATGAGCAGTTCTTC.

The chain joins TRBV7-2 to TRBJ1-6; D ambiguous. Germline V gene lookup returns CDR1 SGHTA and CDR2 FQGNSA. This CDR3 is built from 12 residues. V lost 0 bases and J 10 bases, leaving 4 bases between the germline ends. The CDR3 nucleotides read TGTGCCAGCAGCTTAGCGGAGTCACCCCTCCACTTT. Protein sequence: CASSLAESPLHF. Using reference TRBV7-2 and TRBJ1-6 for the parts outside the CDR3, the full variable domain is GAGVSQSPSNKVTEKGKDVELRCDPISGHTALYWYRQSLGQGLEFLIYFQGNSAPDKSGLPSDRFSAERTGGSVSTLTIQRTQQEDSAVYLCASSLAESPLHFGNGTRLTVT.

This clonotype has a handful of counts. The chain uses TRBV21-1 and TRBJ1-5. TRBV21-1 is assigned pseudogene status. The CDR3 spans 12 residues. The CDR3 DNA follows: TGTGCCAGCAATCTGAGAGATCAGCCCCAGCATTTT. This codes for CASNLRDQPQHF.

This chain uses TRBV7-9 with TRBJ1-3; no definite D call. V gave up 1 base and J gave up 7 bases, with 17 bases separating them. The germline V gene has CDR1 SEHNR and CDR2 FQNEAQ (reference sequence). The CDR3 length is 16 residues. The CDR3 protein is CASSLVLGGGGNTIYF. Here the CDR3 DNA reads TGTGCCAGCAGCTTAGTTCTCGGAGGTGGTGGGAACACCATATATTTT.

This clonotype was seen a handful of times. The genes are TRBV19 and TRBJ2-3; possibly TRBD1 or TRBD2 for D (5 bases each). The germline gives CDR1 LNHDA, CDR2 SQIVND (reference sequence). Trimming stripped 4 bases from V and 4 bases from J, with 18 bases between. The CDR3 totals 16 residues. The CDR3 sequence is CASSTPTGTNPDTQYF. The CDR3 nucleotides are TGTGCCAGTAGTACACCGACCGGGACCAACCCAGATACGCAGTATTTT. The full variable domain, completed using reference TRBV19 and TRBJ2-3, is DGGITQSPKYLFRKEGQNVTLSCEQNLNHDAMYWYRQDPGQGLRLIYYSQIVNDFQKGDIAEGYSVSREKKESFPLTVTSAQKNPTAFYLCASSTPTGTNPDTQYFGPGTRLTVL.

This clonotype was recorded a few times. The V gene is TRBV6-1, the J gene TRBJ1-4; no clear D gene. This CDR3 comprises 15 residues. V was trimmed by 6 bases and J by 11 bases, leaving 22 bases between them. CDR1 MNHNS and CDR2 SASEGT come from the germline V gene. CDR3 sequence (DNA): TGTGCCAGCAGCCGAAGATGGGCCAGTAAAGGGAAACTGTTTTTT. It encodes CASSRRWASKGKLFF.

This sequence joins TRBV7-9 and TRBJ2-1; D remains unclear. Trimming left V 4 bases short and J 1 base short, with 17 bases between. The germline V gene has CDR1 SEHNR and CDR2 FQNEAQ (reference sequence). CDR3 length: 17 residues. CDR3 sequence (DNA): TGTGCCAGCAGCTATTCAGTGTTAGGGCCATCCTACAATGAGCAGTTCTTC. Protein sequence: CASSYSVLGPSYNEQFF.

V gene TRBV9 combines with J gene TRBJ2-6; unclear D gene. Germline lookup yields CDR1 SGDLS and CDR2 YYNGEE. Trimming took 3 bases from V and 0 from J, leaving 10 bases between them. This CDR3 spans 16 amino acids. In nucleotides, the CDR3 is TGTGCCAGCAGCGGGGTCCCGATCTCTGGGGCCAACGTCCTGACTTTC. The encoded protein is CASSGVPISGANVLTF.

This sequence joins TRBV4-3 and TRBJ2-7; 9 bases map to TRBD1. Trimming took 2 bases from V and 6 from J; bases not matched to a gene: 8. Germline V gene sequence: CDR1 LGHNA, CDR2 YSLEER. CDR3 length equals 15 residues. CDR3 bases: TGCGCCAGCAGCCAAAGTCCGGGACAGGGAAGCGAGCAGTACTTC. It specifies CASSQSPGQGSEQYF.

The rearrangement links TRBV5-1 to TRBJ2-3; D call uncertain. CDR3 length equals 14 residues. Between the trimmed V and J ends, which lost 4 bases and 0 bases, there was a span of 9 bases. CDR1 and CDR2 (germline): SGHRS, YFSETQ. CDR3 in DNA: TGCGCCAGCAGCCACAGTGGAAGCACAGATACGCAGTATTTT. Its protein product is CASSHSGSTDTQYF.

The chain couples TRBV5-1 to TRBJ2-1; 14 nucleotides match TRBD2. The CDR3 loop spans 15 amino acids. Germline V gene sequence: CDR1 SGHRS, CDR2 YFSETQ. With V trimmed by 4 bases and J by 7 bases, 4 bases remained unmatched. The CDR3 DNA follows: TGCGCCAGCAGCATGACTAGCGGGGGGGTTAATGAGCAGTTCTTC. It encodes CASSMTSGGVNEQFF.

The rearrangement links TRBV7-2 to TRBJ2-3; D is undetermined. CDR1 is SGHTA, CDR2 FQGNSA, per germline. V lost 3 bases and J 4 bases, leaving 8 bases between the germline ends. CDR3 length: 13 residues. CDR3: CASSFVGPDTQYF. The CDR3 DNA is TGTGCCAGCAGCTTCGTGGGCCCAGATACGCAGTATTTT. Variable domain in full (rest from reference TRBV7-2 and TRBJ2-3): GAGVSQSPSNKVTEKGKDVELRCDPISGHTALYWYRQSLGQGLEFLIYFQGNSAPDKSGLPSDRFSAERTGGSVSTLTIQRTQQEDSAVYLCASSFVGPDTQYFGPGTRLTVL.

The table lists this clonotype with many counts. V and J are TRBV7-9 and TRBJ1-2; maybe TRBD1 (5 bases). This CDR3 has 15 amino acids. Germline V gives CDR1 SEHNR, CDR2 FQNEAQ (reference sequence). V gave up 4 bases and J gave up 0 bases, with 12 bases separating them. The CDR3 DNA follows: TGTGCCAGCAGCTCGGGGGAGTGGGCTAACTATGGCTACACCTTC. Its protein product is CASSSGEWANYGYTF. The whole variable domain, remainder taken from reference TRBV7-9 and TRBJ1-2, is DTGVSQNPRHKITKRGQNVTFRCDPISEHNRLYWYRQTLGQGPEFLTYFQNEAQLEKSRLLSDRFSAERPKGSFSTLEIQRTEQGDSAMYLCASSSGEWANYGYTFGSGTRLTVV.

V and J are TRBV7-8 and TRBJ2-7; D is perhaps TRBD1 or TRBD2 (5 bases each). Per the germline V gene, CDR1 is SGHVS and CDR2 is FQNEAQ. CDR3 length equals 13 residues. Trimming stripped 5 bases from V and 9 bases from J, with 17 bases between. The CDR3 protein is CASSPNRDQGQYF. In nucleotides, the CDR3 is TGTGCCAGCAGCCCCAACCGGGACCAGGGGCAGTACTTC.

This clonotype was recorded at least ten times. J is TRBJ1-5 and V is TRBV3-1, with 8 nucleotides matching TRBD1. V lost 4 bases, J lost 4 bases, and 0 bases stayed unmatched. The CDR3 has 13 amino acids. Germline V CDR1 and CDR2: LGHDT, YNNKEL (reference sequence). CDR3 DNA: TGTGCCAGCAGCCGGGACAGGAATCAGCCCCAGCATTTT. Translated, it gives CASSRDRNQPQHF.

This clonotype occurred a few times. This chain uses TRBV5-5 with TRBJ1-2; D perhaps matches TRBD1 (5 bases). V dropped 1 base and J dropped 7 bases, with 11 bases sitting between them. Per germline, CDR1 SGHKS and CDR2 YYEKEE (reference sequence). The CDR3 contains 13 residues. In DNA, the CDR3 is TGTGCCAGCAGCTTGTGGGGCGAGGGTGGCTACACCTTC. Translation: CASSLWGEGGYTF.

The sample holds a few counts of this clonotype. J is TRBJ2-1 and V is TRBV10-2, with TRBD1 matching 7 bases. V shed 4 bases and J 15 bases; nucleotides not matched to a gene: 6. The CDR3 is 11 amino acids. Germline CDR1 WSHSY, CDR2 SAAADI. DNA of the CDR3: TGCGCCAGCAGTGGACAGGGTGTGCCGTTCTTC. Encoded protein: CASSGQGVPFF.

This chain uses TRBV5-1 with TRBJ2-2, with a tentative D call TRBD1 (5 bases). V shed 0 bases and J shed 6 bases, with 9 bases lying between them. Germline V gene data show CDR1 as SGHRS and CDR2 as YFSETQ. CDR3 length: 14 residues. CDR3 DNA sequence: TGCGCCAGCAGCTTGGATCCAGGGTCCGGGGAGCTGTTTTTT. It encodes CASSLDPGSGELFF.

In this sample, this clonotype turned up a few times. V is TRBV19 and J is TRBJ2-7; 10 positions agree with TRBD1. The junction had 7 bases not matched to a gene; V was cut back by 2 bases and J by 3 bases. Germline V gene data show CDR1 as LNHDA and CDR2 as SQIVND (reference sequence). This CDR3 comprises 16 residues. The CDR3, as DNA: TGTGCCAGTAGTATAATACCCGGGACAGGGGACTACGAGCAGTACTTC. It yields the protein CASSIIPGTGDYEQYF.

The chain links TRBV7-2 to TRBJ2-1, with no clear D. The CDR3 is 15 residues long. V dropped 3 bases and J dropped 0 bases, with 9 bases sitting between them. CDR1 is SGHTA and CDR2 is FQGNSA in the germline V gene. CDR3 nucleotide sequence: TGTGCCAGCAGCTTCGGACGAAGCTCCTACAATGAGCAGTTCTTC. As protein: CASSFGRSSYNEQFF.

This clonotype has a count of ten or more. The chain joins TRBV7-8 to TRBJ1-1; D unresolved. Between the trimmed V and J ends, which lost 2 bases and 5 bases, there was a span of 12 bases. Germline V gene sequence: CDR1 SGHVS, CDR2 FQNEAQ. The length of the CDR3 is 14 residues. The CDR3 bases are TGTGCCAGCAGCTTATTCTCTGCCGGGACTGAAGCTTTCTTT. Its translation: CASSLFSAGTEAFF.